This TCR beta chain is drawn from a study of blood T cells in healthy people across ages. Each sample yielded at least 6 million isolated PBMCs. Per sample, no less than 5 micrograms of total RNA were extracted. Alongside a J-beta primer mix, a sample-barcoded 5' primer served in a second PCR lasting about 7 to 12 cycles. TCRdb used MiXCR to reprocess the 5' RACE reads, holding one entry per CDR3 protein. In the table there are about 680,000 distinct CDR3 sequences, about half of which are singletons. Note on this clonotype: Antigen unknown.

General study results and limits: PBMCs left unsorted prevented a conclusive naive versus antigen-experienced comparison.

This TCR was sampled from a woman aged 60-70 years in good health. The sequenced sample was blood.

The CDR3 sequence is CAISGAEKLFF. Here the CDR3 DNA reads TGTGCCATCAGTGGTGCTGAAAAACTGTTTTTT. The gene calls are TRBV10-3 and TRBJ1-4; D not resolved. Germline V lookup: CDR1 ENHRY, CDR2 SYGVKD. Trimming stripped 4 bases from V and 7 bases from J, with 4 bases between. This CDR3 contains 11 residues.